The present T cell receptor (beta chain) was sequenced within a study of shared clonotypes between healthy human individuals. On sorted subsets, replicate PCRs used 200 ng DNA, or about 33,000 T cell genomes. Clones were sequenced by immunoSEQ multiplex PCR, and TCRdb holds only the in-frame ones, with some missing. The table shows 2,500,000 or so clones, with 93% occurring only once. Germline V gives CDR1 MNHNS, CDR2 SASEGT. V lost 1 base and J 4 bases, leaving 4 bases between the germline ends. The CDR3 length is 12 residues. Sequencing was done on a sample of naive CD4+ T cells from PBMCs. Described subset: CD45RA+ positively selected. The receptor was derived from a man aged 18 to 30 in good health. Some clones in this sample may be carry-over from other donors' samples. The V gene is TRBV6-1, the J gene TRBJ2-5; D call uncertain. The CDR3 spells CASSEEGETQYF. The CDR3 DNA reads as TGTGCCAGCAGTGAAGAAGGAGAGACCCAGTACTTC.